This T cell receptor (beta chain) comes out of a study of cytomegalovirus exposure and HLA in healthy donors (dated by TCRdb to the late 2010s). Broadly, across the study: An earlier analysis of 587 of the donors reported about 260 Gb of sequence data and 117 million unique TCR beta sequences obtained from some 170 million T cells. About 320 gigabases of sequencing data and approximately 84 million unique TCR sequences were included in an early release covering around 650 HLA-typed donors. The genetic ancestry cluster associated with self-reported Caucasian donors included roughly four fifths of the approximately 410 genotyped donors. The aim of the study was to test whether cataloging public T cell receptors could identify signatures of past pathogen exposure. Using immunosequencing, the study profiled T cell repertoires from 500 to 800 subjects and related those repertoires to cytomegalovirus serostatus. Besides the first cohort of 550 to 750 subjects, a separate validation cohort made up of some 110 different subjects was used. To predict cytomegalovirus infection status, the study combined high-throughput TCR immunosequencing, statistical association of individual TCRs with disease status, and machine learning. A later analysis re-examined previously published TCR beta repertoires from just over 650 donors and added high-resolution HLA genotyping to investigate patterns of TCR occurrence. In the later analysis, no new phenotypic data were used to find candidate immune exposures; instead, reliance was placed on TCR beta sequences and their occurrence across donors. To decide whether each TCR beta V gene segment behaved as functional or pseudogenic, an earlier analysis of approximately 600 of the donors relied on high-throughput TCR beta sequencing. Donor age, sex, ethnicity and CMV serostatus were collected together with the repertoire data. A later genetic analysis took genome-wide SNP genotypes for about 60% of the roughly 670 donors and used that subset as a discovery cohort. All discovery cohort repertoires had been generated using a single sequencing platform. HLA typing included class I and class II loci at four-digit resolution. Typing coverage varied by locus: roughly 629-630 donors for A, B, C, DRB1 and DQB1; approximately 500 for DQA1; 606 for DPA1; about 450 for DPB1. Because of strong linkage in the cohort, roughly five DR-DQ haplotypes were treated as single units for association and clustering. Among several hundred genotyped donors of the cohort, an average of approximately 220,000 unique TCR beta nucleotide sequences was sequenced per donor, of which approximately 19% were non-productive. What the study reported, not specific to this receptor: Immune exposure information for the cohort was limited to CMV serostatus. Assigning TCR associations to individual alleles was difficult when HLA alleles, especially DR and DQ, strongly co-occurred. While some public TCRs were present in many individuals, most TCR sequences turned up only very rarely across donors. A total of fewer than 200 TCR beta chains were listed by the study as associated with cytomegalovirus. Specific HLA alleles were associated with about 17,000 TCR beta sequences at a false discovery rate of 0.05 in a later analysis. In a later analysis, several top co-occurrence clusters were reported to appear linked to parvovirus B19, influenza, CMV and Epstein-Barr virus. It was suggested by the authors that the approach could potentially be generalized to other disease states and immunological phenotypes. Cytomegalovirus status was reported to be diagnosed by the classifier with high specificity and sensitivity in both the original and validation cohorts. Most CMV-associated TCR beta chains appeared to be HLA-restricted in a later analysis, and the HLA associations seemed to be driven largely by CMV exposure. In this cohort, only TCR beta chains were sequenced, and detectable features were limited by the absence of alpha or paired-chain data. In a later analysis, HLA-associated TCR beta chains showed more clonal expansion and lower generation probabilities than non-associated chains that were equally common. A later genetic analysis associated a missense DCLRE1C variant with V-gene and J-gene trimming of TCR beta chains, and an independent cohort replicated the association. In an earlier analysis of more than 500 of the donors, most TCR beta V segments appeared in productive rearrangements about 90% or about 30% of the time, broadly matching IMGT annotations. Because HLA typing was missing for some donors at each locus, association tests included only the typed subset. According to a later genetic analysis, donors in an Asian-associated ancestry cluster had fewer N-insertions in productive TCRs than the approximately 650-donor mean. Some IMGT-functional V segments, including TRBV6-2 and TRBV6-3, could not be distinguished by the 87-base-pair reads and were therefore excluded. In a later analysis, TCR association rates were found to vary across HLA loci, with the most associated TCRs seen for DRB1 alleles and the fewest for HLA-C alleles. The earlier analysis of around 600 of the donors excluded about 16 rarely observed V segments, including chromosome 9 orphons, because counts were too low. A cluster of highly shared sequence variants was judged likely to represent a technical artifact of the sequencing pipeline. A further reported finding was that TCR beta sequences accurately predicted the HLA-A and HLA-B alleles for most subjects in the first cohort. A few of the identified cytomegalovirus-associated TCR beta chains were confirmed in vitro to be specific for cytomegalovirus antigens. Correlated functional status among segregating V segments might reflect linkage disequilibrium, but an unknown experimental factor could not be ruled out. The presence/absence analyses assumed that sequencing depth was roughly uniform across donors, and that assumption may not be true.

As regards this clone: The specificity of this receptor is unknown. Nothing much larger sits one base from this clone, and base qualities are not available.

The library was produced with the immunoSEQ multiplex PCR assay. A mixture of 60 forward primers for TCR Vbeta segments and 13 reverse primers for TCR Jbeta segments was used in the multiplex PCR. Amplification of the CDR3 region of rearranged TCR beta genes was performed with a multiplex PCR assay on genomic DNA. On the Illumina HiSeq System, the amplified TCR beta libraries were sequenced as 87-base-pair reads. The original methods were these. Across the 700 or so repertoires, a later analysis counted around 80 million unique TCR beta chains, 8.5 million to 12 million of which were shared by at least two donors. Raw reads were error-corrected and collapsed into unique sequences by a nearest-neighbor algorithm in which closely related sequences were merged to remove PCR and sequencing errors. CDR3 sequences were aligned to IMGT reference sequences to assign V, D and J gene segments. For a sequence to be retained, at least a six-nucleotide match to both a V gene segment and a J gene segment was required. A rearrangement was called productive if the CDR3 had no stop codons and remained in frame with V and J, and every other rearrangement was called non-productive. CDR3 was defined according to IMGT convention as the region running from the second conserved V-encoded cysteine to the conserved J-encoded phenylalanine. The earlier analysis of 550 to 650 of the donors excluded any sequence lacking an unambiguous match to a single V gene segment. An earlier analysis of almost 600 of the donors classified V segments as functional when productive rearrangements were above 56.7% and as segregating when the standard deviation between donors was above 5%. To diagnose cytomegalovirus status from the catalog of TCR beta chain sequences, a statistical classification framework was built. In a later analysis, TCR nucleotide sequences were compared against IMGT/GENE-DB human TR gene sequences so that V and J genes could be assigned. A later analysis assigned CDR3 sequences and most-parsimonious VDJ recombination scenarios with the TCRdist pipeline. In a later analysis, each TCR beta chain was defined by its CDR3 amino acid sequence together with its V-gene family, and reads lacking a unique V-gene family were excluded. In a later analysis, fewer than 650 highly shared, low-generation-probability nucleotide sequences were removed to address suspected cross-contamination and a sequencing artifact. For each public chain, a later analysis derived a clonal expansion index from normalized ranks of inferred template counts within each repertoire. A later analysis computed generation probabilities with a VDJ recombination model fitted to out-of-frame rearrangements, and checked the results against IGoR. Hypergeometric tests were used in a later analysis to score TCR-TCR, TCR-HLA and TCR-CMV co-occurrence, with a repertoire-size bias correction applied to the TCR pairs. False discovery rates were estimated in a later analysis by permuting HLA or CMV assignments 20 times. A later analysis grouped co-occurring TCRs with DBSCAN, adding TCRdist sequence similarity when clustering within HLA-allele-positive subsets. Co-occurrence clustering excluded repertoires with fewer than 30,000 or more than 120,000 public chains, plus five with anomalous nucleotide sharing. TCRdb took this table from immuneACCESS and kept in-frame rearrangements with V and J called. Such tables lack part of the clones; where checked against another copy, unresolved V genes explain under half of the gap, and the rest is unexplained. V and J calls and clone size are given by that table; D and trimming were obtained from the DNA. Here the sample has over 200,000 clones; approximately 70% occur a single time. The ten largest make up around 3% of the sample.

From cysteine to phenylalanine, the CDR3 is 17 amino acids long. Just CDR3 DNA is preserved here, 51 bases in frame from base 1. Between the V and J ends, shortened by 0 bases and 7 bases respectively, the junction contains 19 bases. The CDR1 and CDR2 encoded by the germline V gene are SGHRS and YFSETQ. The cohort was made up of 650 to 700 healthy bone marrow donors. Cohort members were all nominally healthy when sampled, although unrecorded immune exposures were likely present. The donor was CMV seropositive and belonged to the group of more than 250 seropositive cohort members. Every donor gave a peripheral blood sample, and the peripheral blood mononuclear cells from that sample were used for TCR beta sequencing. The Qiagen DNeasy Blood Extraction Kit was used to extract genomic DNA from the blood cell samples.

Material for sequencing was PBMCs. The sequence joins TRBV5-1 to TRBJ2-2, with a tentative D gene TRBD2 over 7 matching bases. This TCR derives from a man aged 35-49 years in good health and CMV-seropositive. The DNA sequence is as follows: TGCGCCAGCAGCTTGGCCTTTGCGGGGGCTGACGACGGGGAGCTGTTTTTT. It translates as CASSLAFAGADDGELFF.